The 25 T cell receptor beta chains below come from one sample, sequenced in a study of T-cell reconstitution after alpha-beta-depleted transplantation in children. The TCRbeta library was prepared with unique molecular identifiers. TCRdb processed the PCR reads anew with MiXCR; each CDR3 protein has one entry. Of roughly 300,000 distinct CDR3 sequences listed, about a tenth were seen once; the top ten hold 2.4%. The input for sequencing was PBMCs from the stem cell graft donor, taken from the stem cell graft. The source is a human donor who donated a stem cell graft to a child with acute lymphoblastic leukemia.

This clonotype was recorded many times. V usage is TRBV29-1 and J usage is TRBJ2-2; 10 bases agree with TRBD1. CDR1 and CDR2 (germline): SQVTM, ANQGSEA. The CDR3 is 13 amino acids. V shed 7 bases, J shed 4 bases, and the junction held 3 bases outside the gene matches. For the CDR3, the DNA is TGCAGCGCTCGGACAGGGGGCACCGGGGAGCTGTTTTTT. Protein sequence: CSARTGGTGELFF.

The rearrangement joins TRBV5-1 to TRBJ2-5; D is unresolved. V lost 1 base and J lost 2, with 21 bases in between. The germline CDR1 and CDR2 sequences are SGHRS and YFSETQ. This CDR3 is 18 amino acids long. In DNA, the CDR3 is TGCGCCAGCAGCTTGATATATGTCGTGGGTTTTGGACAAGAGACCCAGTACTTC. Amino acid sequence: CASSLIYVVGFGQETQYF.

This clonotype was picked up a small number of times. The chain combines TRBV4-3 with TRBJ2-1; D assignment may be TRBD1 or TRBD2 (5 bases each). The germline gives CDR1 LGHNA, CDR2 YSLEER. The CDR3 has 14 residues. Trimming left V 2 bases short and J 9 bases short, with 14 bases between. CDR3 protein: CASSQNRGLGEQFF. DNA for the CDR3: TGCGCCAGCAGCCAAAATCGGGGCCTGGGTGAGCAGTTCTTC.

The chain joins TRBV20-1 to TRBJ2-7; 9 bases match TRBD1. After removal of 0 bases from V and 1 base from J, the junction contained 4 bases not matched to a gene. This CDR3 spans 15 amino acids. Germline CDR1 DFQATT, CDR2 SNEGSKA (reference sequence). The CDR3 protein is CSARDDRGMSYEQYF. CDR3 coding DNA: TGCAGTGCTAGAGACGACAGGGGGATGTCCTACGAGCAGTACTTC.

The chain combines TRBV12-3 or TRBV12-4 with TRBJ2-1; D is ambiguous. The CDR3 runs to 15 residues. V lost 4 bases and J lost 6, with 16 bases in between. CDR3: CASSSPTTPLNEQFF. The CDR3 coding sequence is TGTGCCAGCAGTTCCCCGACGACCCCCCTCAATGAGCAGTTCTTC.

This clonotype has a count of ten or more. This chain connects TRBV5-1 to TRBJ2-1; tentatively, D is TRBD2 (5 bases). The CDR3 covers 15 residues. The V end was cut by 1 base, the J end by 7 bases, with 15 bases between. Germline V gene data show CDR1 as SGHRS and CDR2 as YFSETQ. This CDR3 is CASSLRRGRWNEQFF. CDR3 bases: TGCGCCAGCAGCTTGCGTCGAGGGCGTTGGAATGAGCAGTTCTTC.

The chain combines TRBV12-3 or TRBV12-4 with TRBJ2-5; 9 bases map to TRBD2. With V trimmed by 0 bases and J by 1 base, 9 bases remained unmatched. There are 18 residues in the CDR3. The CDR3 here is CASSLADRLAGPQETQYF. The DNA for the CDR3 is TGTGCCAGCAGTTTAGCAGATCGGCTAGCGGGACCCCAAGAGACCCAGTACTTC.

This clonotype showed up many times. The chain links TRBV7-9 to TRBJ2-7, with D unclear. Germline V gives CDR1 SEHNR, CDR2 FQNEAQ (reference sequence). V lost 1 base to trimming and J lost 3 bases, with 7 bases between them. The CDR3 length is 13 residues. The CDR3 is CASSLVPLYEQYF. CDR3 sequence (DNA): TGTGCCAGCAGCTTAGTGCCCCTCTACGAGCAGTACTTC.

This clonotype was found many times. The chain couples TRBV5-1 to TRBJ2-2; D uncertain. CDR1 is SGHRS, CDR2 YFSETQ, per germline. The V end was cut by 4 bases, the J end by 0 bases, with 13 bases between. There are 16 residues in the CDR3. The CDR3 DNA reads TGCGCCAGCAGCGCCGACCAGCCCCCGAACACCGGGGAGCTGTTTTTT. Amino acid sequence: CASSADQPPNTGELFF.

This clonotype has more than one count but fewer than ten. The V gene is TRBV20-1, the J gene TRBJ1-5, with D hard to call. The germline V gene encodes CDR1 DFQATT and CDR2 SNEGSKA (reference sequence). V was trimmed by 2 bases and J by 1 base, leaving 9 bases between them. The CDR3 is 14 residues long. DNA for the CDR3: TGCAGTGCTAGACAGGTCCTCAGCAATCAGCCCCAGCATTTT. Its translation is CSARQVLSNQPQHF.

This clonotype showed up just a few times. The rearrangement joins TRBV7-9 to TRBJ1-6; D is possibly TRBD1 (5 bases). Per the germline V gene, CDR1 is SEHNR and CDR2 is FQNEAQ (reference sequence). This CDR3 has 17 amino acids. Trimming cost V 1 base and J 0 bases, with 10 bases left between them. The CDR3 loop reads CASSLVRQGSYNSPLHF. The DNA for the CDR3 is TGTGCCAGCAGCTTAGTTCGGCAGGGCTCCTATAATTCACCCCTCCACTTT.

The rearrangement joins TRBV20-1 to TRBJ1-4; D unresolved. The CDR3 contains 14 residues. Per the germline V gene, CDR1 is DFQATT and CDR2 is SNEGSKA (reference sequence). Deletions cut 0 bases from V and 8 bases from J, with 13 bases between. CDR3 sequence: CSARDLLTEEKLFF. The CDR3 nucleotides read TGCAGTGCTAGAGATTTGTTGACGGAGGAAAAACTGTTTTTT.

The chain joins TRBV9 to TRBJ2-3; D tentatively reads TRBD1 or TRBD2 (5 bases each). Between the trimmed V and J ends, which lost 4 bases and 6 bases, there was a span of 15 bases. The CDR3 extends over 14 amino acids. Germline V gene data show CDR1 as SGDLS and CDR2 as YYNGEE. This chain's CDR3 is CASSPDSGMDTQYF. Here the CDR3 DNA reads TGTGCCAGCAGCCCCGACAGCGGCATGGATACGCAGTATTTT.

This chain uses TRBV5-5 with TRBJ2-1, with D possibly matching TRBD1 (6 bases). The germline gives CDR1 SGHKS, CDR2 YYEKEE (reference sequence). The CDR3 is 14 residues long. Trimming pared 0 bases from V and 7 bases from J, leaving 11 bases between. CDR3 coding DNA: TGTGCCAGCAGCTTGGCAGGACAGATGAATGAGCAGTTCTTC. Translation: CASSLAGQMNEQFF.

This chain links TRBV28 with TRBJ1-5; 7 positions agree with TRBD1. V was pared by 6 bases and J by 5 bases, with 4 bases of the junction left unmatched. CDR1 and CDR2 (germline): MDHEN, SYDVKM. The CDR3 has 13 amino acids. This CDR3 is CASRGQPDQPQHF. For the CDR3, the DNA is TGTGCCAGCAGGGGACAGCCTGATCAGCCCCAGCATTTT. The variable domain in full, with the rest retrieved from reference TRBV28 and TRBJ1-5, is DVKVTQSSRYLVKRTGEKVFLECVQDMDHENMFWYRQDPGLGLRLIYFSYDVKMKEKGDIPEGYSVSREKKERFSLILESASTNQTSMYLCASRGQPDQPQHFGDGTRLSIL.

In its sample, this clonotype was seen many times. The chain has TRBV4-2 and TRBJ2-7; TRBD1 agrees at 8 bases. The germline gives CDR1 LGHNA, CDR2 YNFKEQ. V lost 4 bases to trimming and J lost 4 bases; unmatched junction nucleotides: 12. CDR3 length: 16 residues. CDR3 region: CASSPQGSRGLYEQYF. DNA of the CDR3: TGTGCCAGCAGCCCCCAGGGGAGCAGGGGGCTATACGAGCAGTACTTC.

This clonotype was counted between two and nine times. The DNA for the CDR3 is TGCGCCAGCCGACTAGGAGGAGACTCCTACGAGCAGTACTTC. Translation gives CASRLGGDSYEQYF. The chain employs TRBV5-1 and TRBJ2-7; D might be TRBD2 (6 bases). CDR1 is SGHRS, CDR2 YFSETQ, per germline. Deletions cut 7 bases from V and 0 bases from J, with 14 bases between. This CDR3 spans 14 amino acids.

This clonotype was seen a few times. CDR3 amino acids: CASSMSPDEQFF. The CDR3 DNA is TGTGCCAGTAGTATGTCCCCAGATGAGCAGTTCTTC. The chain employs TRBV19 and TRBJ2-1; D not certain. Germline loops: CDR1 LNHDA, CDR2 SQIVND (reference sequence). V gave up 3 bases and J gave up 8 bases, with 8 bases separating them. There are 12 residues in the CDR3.

This clonotype was counted ten times or more. V is TRBV7-2 and J is TRBJ2-7, with D hard to call. V was cut by 3 bases and J by 4 bases, with 10 bases left in between. From germline, CDR1 is SGHTA and CDR2 FQGNSA. The CDR3 runs to 13 residues. Here the CDR3 DNA reads TGTGCCAGCAGCTTTTACCCCGAGTACGAGCAGTACTTC. It codes for CASSFYPEYEQYF.

The CDR3 sequence: CASSQPSGTPFNEQFF. CDR3 sequence (DNA): TGTGCCAGCAGCCAGCCGAGCGGGACACCCTTCAATGAGCAGTTCTTC. This chain uses TRBV4-2 with TRBJ2-1, with D perhaps matching TRBD2 (7 bases). The CDR3 runs to 16 residues. The V gene's germline CDR1 is LGHNA and CDR2 YNFKEQ. The V end lost 3 bases, the J end lost 6 bases, and 18 bases lay between the germline ends.

In its sample, this clonotype was seen a few times. This CDR3 reads CASSLGVGGEQFF. The CDR3 nucleotides are TGTGCCAGCAGCTTAGGTGTCGGAGGCGAGCAGTTCTTC. This chain uses TRBV5-5 with TRBJ2-1; the D gene is possibly TRBD2 (5 bases). The CDR3 runs to 13 residues. The V end lost 2 bases, the J end lost 10 bases, and 13 bases lay between the germline ends. CDR1 and CDR2 (germline): SGHKS, YYEKEE (reference sequence).

This chain links TRBV3-1 with TRBJ1-1; D ambiguous. The CDR3 is 14 amino acids. Between the trimmed V and J ends, which lost 1 base and 1 base, there was a span of 7 bases. Germline V CDR1 and CDR2: LGHDT, YNNKEL (reference sequence). This CDR3 reads CASSQVLGNTEAFF. In DNA form, the CDR3 reads TGTGCCAGCAGCCAAGTCCTGGGGAACACTGAAGCTTTCTTT.

Ten or more counts support this clonotype. The chain combines TRBV7-2 with TRBJ1-4; 9 bases agree with TRBD1. The CDR3 sequence is 15 residues long. V trimming: 2 bases; J trimming: 8 bases; junction bases outside the gene matches: 6. The germline V gene encodes CDR1 SGHTA and CDR2 FQGNSA. The CDR3 DNA is TGTGCCAGCAGCTTAATGGGACAGGGTTTCGAAAAACTGTTTTTT. Protein product: CASSLMGQGFEKLFF.

The chain combines TRBV18 with TRBJ2-1, with D tentatively TRBD1 or TRBD2 (6 bases each). Trimming shortened V by 2 bases and J by 8 bases, and 13 bases separated the two germline ends. Per germline, CDR1 KGHSH and CDR2 LQKENI. The CDR3 consists of 14 residues. CDR3 protein: CASSPTGAVYEQFF. DNA for the CDR3: TGTGCCAGCTCACCAACGGGGGCCGTGTATGAGCAGTTCTTC.

This clonotype was observed many times. This chain uses TRBV20-1 with TRBJ2-3, with D uncertain. Germline V CDR1 and CDR2: DFQATT, SNEGSKA (reference sequence). The CDR3 consists of 12 residues. The ends were cut back, 6 bases at V and 2 bases at J, with 9 bases in the middle. CDR3 region: CSADKDTDTQYF. Written as DNA, the CDR3 is TGCAGTGCCGATAAGGACACAGATACGCAGTATTTT.